The source of this T cell receptor (beta chain) is a study of OX40 agonist ivuxolimab in advanced cancers. The CDR3 sequence is 14 residues long. Germline V gene data show CDR1 as SGHDT and CDR2 as YYEEEE. The V and J ends lost 5 bases and 2 bases respectively, with 11 bases between them. The method was immunoSEQ multiplex PCR; TCRdb's version includes in-frame clones alone and lacks a portion of them. The top ten clones hold approximately 2% of a sample with 48,000 or so clones, around 90% of them seen once. The sequencing used CD4+ or CD8+ T cells sorted from blood, collected in a trial of the OX40 agonist ivuxolimab. The chain combines TRBV5-6 with TRBJ1-5, with a possible D match to TRBD1 (5 bases). This clonotype was sampled from an adult with an advanced solid tumor such as melanoma, head and neck, liver or kidney cancer. DNA of the CDR3: TGTGCCAGCAGTTACGGGGACGGCAATCAGCCCCAGCATTTT. Protein sequence: CASSYGDGNQPQHF. The whole variable domain, remainder taken from reference TRBV5-6 and TRBJ1-5, is DAGVTQSPTHLIKTRGQQVTLRCSPKSGHDTVSWYQQALGQGPQFIFQYYEEEERQRGNFPDRFSGHQFPNYSSELNVNALLLGDSALYLCASSYGDGNQPQHFGDGTRLSIL.